These T cell receptor beta chains were read from a single sample in a study of T cells after somatic rescue of genetic block. The table came from immunoSEQ multiplex PCR; TCRdb's copy has only in-frame clones and leaves some out. The profile covers roughly 120,000 clones, with about nine tenths appearing a single time and about 1.5% taken by the ten largest. Sequenced input: peripheral blood mononuclear cells (PBMCs). These receptors all stem from a woman aged 18-30 years. Each CDR3 is given with its conserved first and last residue. A D gene is named only where the DNA matches it firmly. Not all rows give a size; the values are once, few, many and, for expanded clones, a class.

. TRBJ2-5 TRBV7-2 14 . CASSLAEGRETQYF TGTGCCAGCAGCTTAGCGGAGGGCAGAGAGACCCAGTACTTC
. TRBJ2-7 TRBV28 15 . CASSSPLDRTYEQYF TGTGCCAGCAGCTCCCCCTTAGACAGAACCTACGAGCAGTACTTC
. TRBJ2-7 TRBV7-2 14 once CASSFQGIMSEQYF TGTGCCAGCAGCTTTCAGGGAATCATGTCCGAGCAGTACTTC
. TRBJ2-7 TRBV29-1 12 . CSVQGGSYEQYF TGCAGCGTTCAGGGGGGGTCCTACGAGCAGTACTTC
. TRBJ1-1 TRBV11-2 15 . CASSLDWSRGREAFF TGTGCCAGCAGCTTAGATTGGAGCAGGGGCAGAGAAGCTTTCTTT
TRBD1 TRBJ2-4 TRBV19 14 . CASIAGGTKNIQYF TGTGCCAGTATAGCAGGGGGAACCAAAAACATTCAGTACTTC
. TRBJ2-5 TRBV20-1 11 . CSATREETQYF TGCAGTGCCACACGGGAGGAGACCCAGTACTTC
TRBD2 TRBJ2-1 TRBV18 14 once CASSRLAEHNEQFF TGTGCCAGCTCACGACTAGCGGAGCACAATGAGCAGTTCTTC
. TRBJ2-7 TRBV7-9 12 . CASSLELYEQYF TGTGCCAGCAGCTTAGAGCTCTACGAGCAGTACTTC
TRBD1 TRBJ2-1 TRBV7-6 16 . CASSLVSGQGINEQFF TGTGCCAGCAGCTTAGTATCCGGACAGGGGATCAATGAGCAGTTCTTC
. TRBJ2-7 TRBV9 13 . CASSVGQGGEQYF TGTGCCAGCAGCGTAGGTCAGGGTGGCGAGCAGTACTTC
. TRBJ1-2 TRBV20-1 9 . CSGEYGYTF TGCAGCGGCGAGTATGGCTACACCTTC
. TRBJ2-2 TRBV28 16 . CASSSPASRDTGELFF TGTGCCAGCAGTTCTCCGGCCTCGAGAGACACCGGGGAGCTGTTTTTT
. TRBJ1-2 TRBV5-4 16 once CASSLEGQDTVYGYTF TGTGCCAGCAGCTTGGAAGGGCAGGACACCGTCTATGGCTACACCTTC
TRBD2 TRBJ2-7 TRBV10-3 16 . CAISPRTSGASVEQYF TGTGCCATCAGCCCCCGGACTAGCGGGGCAAGTGTCGAGCAGTACTTC
TRBD2 TRBJ2-2 TRBV5-4 17 . CASSHRLAGDPTGELFF TGTGCCAGCAGCCACAGACTAGCGGGGGACCCCACCGGGGAGCTGTTTTTT
. TRBJ1-3 TRBV6-5 15 . CASSYSAGRGNTIYF TGTGCCAGCAGTTACTCGGCAGGGAGGGGAAACACCATATATTTT
. TRBJ1-5 TRBV2 13 . CASSEPHNQPQHF TGTGCCAGCAGTGAACCGCACAATCAGCCCCAGCATTTT
. TRBJ1-6 TRBV14 16 . CASSQERSPNNSPLHF TGTGCCAGCAGCCAAGAGCGCAGCCCAAATAATTCACCCCTCCACTTT
. TRBJ1-5 TRBV10-3 12 . CAISEGGQPQHF TGTGCCATCAGTGAGGGGGGCCAGCCCCAGCATTTT
TRBD2 TRBJ2-7 TRBV7-3 16 . CASSLRAGASSYEQYF TGTGCCAGCAGCCTCAGAGCGGGGGCCAGCTCCTACGAGCAGTACTTC
. TRBJ2-1 TRBV9 16 . CASSVAQPSSYNEQFF TGTGCCAGCAGCGTGGCCCAGCCTTCCTCCTACAATGAGCAGTTCTTC
. TRBJ1-2 TRBV30 12 . CAWTTARLSYTF TGTGCCTGGACGACAGCCCGCCTGAGCTACACCTTC
. TRBJ1-1 TRBV4-1 13 . CASSQLTGTEAFF TGCGCCAGCAGCCAACTTACAGGGACAGAAGCTTTCTTT
. TRBJ1-6 TRBV4-3 15 . CASSQGARENSPLHF TGCGCCAGCAGCCAAGGAGCCAGGGAGAATTCACCCCTCCACTTT
. TRBJ2-7 TRBV7-9 14 few CASSLSSGNYEQYF TGTGCCAGCAGCTTATCGTCCGGAAACTACGAGCAGTACTTC
TRBD1 TRBJ1-4 TRBV7-2 16 . CASSSPGGGTNEKLFF TGTGCCAGCAGCTCCCCAGGGGGGGGCACTAATGAAAAACTGTTTTTT
. TRBJ1-2 TRBV30 13 . CAWSPTGVGGYTF TGTGCCTGGAGTCCCACGGGGGTGGGTGGCTACACCTTC
TRBD2 TRBJ2-7 TRBV2 13 . CASSGLANYEQYF TGTGCCAGCAGTGGACTAGCGAATTACGAGCAGTACTTC
. TRBJ1-2 TRBV6-1 14 . CASSAMAVSDGYTF TGTGCCAGCAGCGCCATGGCGGTCTCGGATGGCTACACCTTC
TRBD2 TRBJ2-3 TRBV18 16 . CASSPRLAGSTDTQYF TGTGCCAGCTCACCGCGACTAGCGGGGAGCACAGATACGCAGTATTTT
. TRBJ2-7 TRBV15 15 . CATSRTDVLVHEQYF TGTGCCACCAGCAGGACGGATGTTTTGGTGCACGAGCAGTACTTC
. TRBJ2-7 TRBV5-4 15 . CASSWGPRGSYEQYF TGTGCCAGCAGCTGGGGCCCACGAGGCTCCTACGAGCAGTACTTC
TRBD2 TRBJ2-5 TRBV9 17 once CASSVDTSGGLQETQYF TGTGCCAGCAGCGTAGATACTAGCGGGGGCCTTCAAGAGACCCAGTACTTC
TRBD2 TRBJ2-3 TRBV7-3 20 . CASSFRQGRNGGMVTDTQYF TGTGCCAGCAGCTTCCGCCAGGGTCGGAACGGGGGGATGGTCACAGATACGCAGTATTTT
TRBD2 TRBJ2-7 TRBV7-8 15 once CASSPSGSGASEQYF TGTGCCAGCAGCCCAAGCGGGAGCGGGGCTAGCGAGCAGTACTTC
. TRBJ1-2 TRBV7-9 12 . CASSQDGNGYTF TGTGCCAGCAGCCAGGACGGGAATGGCTACACCTTC
TRBD1 TRBJ2-2 TRBV5-4 16 . CASSLDVTGYPGELFF TGTGCCAGCAGCTTGGACGTGACAGGGTATCCCGGGGAGCTGTTTTTT
. TRBJ2-1 TRBV7-9 17 . CASSRGGSSQAYNEQFF TGTGCCAGCAGCCGAGGAGGGTCCTCCCAAGCATACAATGAGCAGTTCTTC
. TRBJ1-5 TRBV4-1 18 . CASSPLEMDGGGNQPQHF TGCGCCAGCAGCCCTCTAGAAATGGACGGCGGGGGCAATCAGCCCCAGCATTTT
TRBD1 TRBJ1-2 TRBV18 15 . CASSPTGQAHYGYTF TGTGCCAGCTCACCGACAGGGCAGGCTCACTATGGCTACACCTTC
TRBD1 TRBJ2-6 TRBV2 17 . CASSLDRGRTGANVLTF TGTGCCAGCAGTTTGGACAGGGGCCGAACTGGGGCCAACGTCCTGACTTTC
. TRBJ1-1 TRBV19 13 . CASSIDRDTEAFF TGTGCCAGTAGTATAGATCGTGACACTGAAGCTTTCTTT
. TRBJ1-3 TRBV7-2 15 . CASSLAWTAGNTIYF TGTGCCAGCAGCTTAGCGTGGACAGCCGGAAACACCATATATTTT
TRBD2 TRBJ2-3 TRBV11-3 16 . CASSYTSGGLTDTQYF TGTGCCAGCAGCTACACTAGCGGGGGGCTCACAGATACGCAGTATTTT
. TRBJ1-5 TRBV6-1 15 once CASSEAVAGVQPQHF TGTGCCAGCAGTGAAGCGGTGGCAGGGGTACAGCCCCAGCATTTT
. TRBJ2-5 TRBV6-6 16 . CASSYSSVANQETQYF TGTGCCAGCAGTTACTCCTCAGTAGCCAACCAAGAGACCCAGTACTTC
. TRBJ2-1 TRBV15 17 . CATSRVGARVSYNEQFF TGTGCCACCAGCAGAGTAGGGGCCAGGGTCTCCTACAATGAGCAGTTCTTC
TRBD1 TRBJ1-6 TRBV4-2 16 . CASSQIRDSKNSPLHF TGTGCCAGCAGCCAAATCCGGGACAGTAAGAATTCACCCCTCCACTTT
. TRBJ2-7 TRBV4-2 15 . CASSQEAVSSYEQYF TGTGCCAGCAGCCAAGAGGCGGTTAGCTCCTACGAGCAGTACTTC
. TRBJ2-7 TRBV9 12 . CASSVGPGEQYF TGTGCCAGCAGCGTAGGGCCAGGCGAGCAGTACTTC
. TRBJ2-3 TRBV7-6 14 . CASSPSPLGDTQYF TGTGCCAGCAGCCCTAGCCCCCTGGGGGATACGCAGTATTTT
TRBD1 TRBJ1-2 TRBV27 15 . CASRPSGTGRYGYTF TGTGCCAGCAGACCCTCCGGGACAGGGCGCTATGGCTACACCTTC